This T cell receptor (beta chain) was obtained from a study of OX40 agonist ivuxolimab in advanced cancers. The CDR3 is 15 amino acids. Trimming took 0 bases from V and 2 from J, leaving 8 bases between them. Per germline, CDR1 MRHNA and CDR2 SNTAGT. Some clones are missing from TCRdb's copy, which holds only in-frame ones; the method was immunoSEQ multiplex PCR. This sample has around 62,000 clones, with approximately 82% found just once. Sequences were derived from CD4+ or CD8+ T cells sorted from blood, sampled in a trial of the OX40 agonist ivuxolimab. This rearrangement joins TRBV6-4 to TRBJ1-3, with D perhaps TRBD1 (6 bases). The receptor was isolated from an adult with an advanced solid tumor such as melanoma, head and neck, liver or kidney cancer. The CDR3 spells CASSDSQGTGNTIYF. Here the CDR3 DNA reads TGTGCCAGCAGTGACTCACAGGGAACTGGAAACACCATATATTTT.